The clone carrying this T cell receptor beta chain was counted many times. Its target is unknown. The V gene end was trimmed by 6 bases and the J gene end by 0 bases; junction bases not matched to a gene: 4. CDR1 is LNHNV, CDR2 YYDKDF, per germline (reference sequence). The CDR3 runs to 15 residues. These data are taken from a study of CD8 T cells in ankylosing spondylitis. Study-wide results and limits: Relatively scarce in peripheral blood, disease-linked clones were CD8+.

Quantitative 5'-RACE with molecular barcodes produced the TCR beta libraries. TCRdb fed the 5' RACE reads into MiXCR, producing one record per CDR3 protein. This table has over 130,000 distinct CDR3 sequences, under 55% appearing once. The sequenced sample was synovial fluid, either unsorted or a sorted T cell fraction (not recorded which). The chain employs TRBV15 and TRBJ2-7; 11 bases fit TRBD2. The TCR was taken from a male donor with ankylosing spondylitis. The CDR3 bases are TGTGCCACCAGTCTTGGACTAGCGGGCTCCTACGAGCAGTACTTC. Translated, it gives CATSLGLAGSYEQYF.